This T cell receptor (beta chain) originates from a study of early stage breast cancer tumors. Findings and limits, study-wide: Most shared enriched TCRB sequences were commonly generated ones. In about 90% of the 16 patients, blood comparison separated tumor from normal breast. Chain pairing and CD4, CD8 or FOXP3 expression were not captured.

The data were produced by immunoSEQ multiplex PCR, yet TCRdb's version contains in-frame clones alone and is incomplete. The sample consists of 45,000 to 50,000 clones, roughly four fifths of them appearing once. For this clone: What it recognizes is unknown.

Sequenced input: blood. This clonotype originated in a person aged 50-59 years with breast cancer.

CDR3 sequence (DNA): TGTGCCACGGCATGGGCGGAATCAGATACGCAGTATTTT. Translating it yields CATAWAESDTQYF. This chain links TRBV10-3 with TRBJ2-3; no definite D call. With 10 bases removed from V and 4 bases from J, the gap between germline ends came to 15 bases. Looked up from germline, CDR1 is ENHRY and CDR2 is SYGVKD. The CDR3 is made up of 13 amino acids.